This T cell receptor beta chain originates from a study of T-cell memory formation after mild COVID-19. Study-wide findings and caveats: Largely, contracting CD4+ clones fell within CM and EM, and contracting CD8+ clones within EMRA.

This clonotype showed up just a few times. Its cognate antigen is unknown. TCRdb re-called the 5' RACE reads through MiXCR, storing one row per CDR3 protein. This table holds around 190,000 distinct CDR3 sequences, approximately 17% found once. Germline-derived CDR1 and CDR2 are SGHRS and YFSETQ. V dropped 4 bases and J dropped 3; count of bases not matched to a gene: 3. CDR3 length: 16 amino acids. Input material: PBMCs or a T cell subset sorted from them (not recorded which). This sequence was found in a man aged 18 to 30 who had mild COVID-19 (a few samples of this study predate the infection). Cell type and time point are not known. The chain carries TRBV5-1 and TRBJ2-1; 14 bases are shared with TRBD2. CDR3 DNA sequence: TGCGCCAGCAGCCCCGGACTAGCGGGGGGCTACAATGAGCAGTTCTTC. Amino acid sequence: CASSPGLAGGYNEQFF.